The present T cell receptor (beta chain) was sequenced within a study of blood T cell repertoires in COVID-19 (dated by TCRdb to the early 2020s). Describing the broader study: Collaborator samples came from the United States, Italy and Spain and covered acute and convalescent phases of COVID-19. The material from the prospective study consisted of cDNA or gDNA derived from T cells, B-cell-depleted T cells, or PBMCs. Deeply sampled blood TCRbeta repertoires from subjects exposed to, actively infected with, or recovered from COVID-19 were included in the dataset. The repertoires were released in a freely available public database intended as a resource for research on the immune response to SARS-CoV-2. The samples were drawn from two sources: the first 160 participants of the ongoing ImmuneRACE study, and 1,200 or so subjects contributed by 6 global collaborators. A de-identified subject ID, COVID-19 status, age in years and sex were almost always included in the sample metadata. Where available, HLA class I and class II types were obtained from metadata supplied by the sample provider rather than from assay-based typing. What the authors observed across the whole study: The quantity of clinical and demographic metadata differed by source and by participant and was supplied without curation.

Comments on this clone: Its antigen has not been determined. Base qualities were left out, and no much larger clone turns up one base away.

The V end gives up 5 bases and the J end 8 bases, leaving 8 bases in the junction not matched to a gene. Inclusive of the bounding cysteine and phenylalanine, the CDR3 is 14 residues long. Only the CDR3 region is kept as DNA, spanning 42 bases read in frame from base 1. CDR1 and CDR2, looked up from the germline V gene (reference sequence), are LNHDA and SQIVND. The collaborating institutions used their own protocols to collect whole blood in K2EDTA tubes. For TCRbeta analysis, collaborators shipped samples as frozen whole blood, isolated PBMCs, or DNA extracted from either of those sample types. The immunoSEQ Assay, a bias-controlled multiplex PCR, was used to amplify TCRbeta CDR3 regions from genomic DNA. As for the authors' bioinformatics: Nucleated cell counts per sample were estimated from amplification of reference gene primers within the assay. To quantify the absolute abundance of each unique TCRbeta CDR3 rearrangement, sequence reads were collapsed and filtered. For each sample, productive Simpson clonality was calculated as the square root of Simpson's diversity index over productive rearrangements. TCRdb mirrors the immuneACCESS table, restricted to in-frame sequences. Some clones are absent from its copies; in checked studies, under half trace to an unresolved V gene, and the reason for the others is unknown. V and J calls and clone size follow that table, whereas D and trimming were derived from the DNA. The sample table records about 360,000 clones; around 90% of these occur just once. The leading ten clones occupy under 3% of the sample.

The TCR originated in a human donor in a cohort sampled during active COVID-19. Sequencing was carried out using peripheral blood. The V gene is TRBV19 and the J gene is TRBJ1-5, with TRBD1 matching 8 junction bases. The nucleotide sequence is TGTGCCAGTAGTCCCAGACAGGGGTGGGAGCCCCAGCATTTT. This codes for CASSPRQGWEPQHF.